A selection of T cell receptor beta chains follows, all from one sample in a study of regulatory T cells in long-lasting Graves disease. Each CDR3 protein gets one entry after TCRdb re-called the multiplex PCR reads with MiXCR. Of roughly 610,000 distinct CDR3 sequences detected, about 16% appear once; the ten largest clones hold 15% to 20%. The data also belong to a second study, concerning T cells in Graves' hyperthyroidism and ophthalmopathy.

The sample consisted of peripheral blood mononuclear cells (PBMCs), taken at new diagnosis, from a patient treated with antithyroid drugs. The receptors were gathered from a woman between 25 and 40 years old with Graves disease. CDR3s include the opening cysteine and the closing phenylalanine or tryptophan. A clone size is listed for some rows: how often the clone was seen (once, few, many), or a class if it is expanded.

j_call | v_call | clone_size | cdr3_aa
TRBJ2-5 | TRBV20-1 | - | CSARDSWVGLNQETQYF
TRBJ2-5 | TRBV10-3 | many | CAISGGLAGETQYF
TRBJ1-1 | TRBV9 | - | CASSSHDGNTEAFF
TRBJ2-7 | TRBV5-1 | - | CASSPSGTSRYEQYF
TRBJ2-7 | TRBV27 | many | CASSPGLGKQYF
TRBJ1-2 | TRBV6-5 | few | CASSYGADRVTPNYGYTF
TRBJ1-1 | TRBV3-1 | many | CASSQLLGGTEAFF
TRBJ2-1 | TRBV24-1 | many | CATSERASGRASIEQFF
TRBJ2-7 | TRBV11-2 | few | CASSPIAGTYEQYF
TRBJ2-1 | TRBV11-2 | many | CASSLGGTSGTSEQFF
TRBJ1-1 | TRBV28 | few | CASIPGDRGFEAFF
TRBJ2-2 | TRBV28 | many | CASSLVTNGELFF
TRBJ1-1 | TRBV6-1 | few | CASSGGTGPESLFF
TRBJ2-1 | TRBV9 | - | CASSARLAGGDEQFF
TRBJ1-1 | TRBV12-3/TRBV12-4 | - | CASSFGPGEEAFF
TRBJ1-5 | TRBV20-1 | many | CSALSHGRNRNQPQHF
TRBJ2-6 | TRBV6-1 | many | CATEPGANVLTF
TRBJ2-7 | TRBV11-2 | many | CASSLEGLADRPYEQYF
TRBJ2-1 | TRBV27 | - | CASSKTSNEQFF
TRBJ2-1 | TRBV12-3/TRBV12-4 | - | CASSFKEGHNEQFF
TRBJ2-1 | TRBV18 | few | CASSPPMRAYNEQFF
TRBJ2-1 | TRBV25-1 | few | CASSRYSYNEQFF
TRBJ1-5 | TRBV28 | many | CASRPLGSSNQPQHF
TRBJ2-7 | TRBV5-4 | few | CASSLWGPLYEQYF
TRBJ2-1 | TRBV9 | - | CASSVTGDNEQFF
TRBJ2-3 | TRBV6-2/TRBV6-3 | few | CASSFEGASSDTQYF
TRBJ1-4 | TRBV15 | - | CATSSPGTGPKLFF
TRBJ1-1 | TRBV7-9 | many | CASSLIPDEAFF
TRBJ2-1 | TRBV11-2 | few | CASSTGTVLGYNEQFF
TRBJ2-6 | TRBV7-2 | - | CASSFTGASGANVLTF
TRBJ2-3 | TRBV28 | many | CASSPPGQTDTQYF
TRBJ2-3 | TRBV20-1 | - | CSARERTRTDTQYF
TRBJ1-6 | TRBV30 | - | CAWTGQNNSPLHF
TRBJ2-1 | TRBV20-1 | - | CSALQGARVDEQFF
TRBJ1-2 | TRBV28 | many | CASGQDSYGYTF
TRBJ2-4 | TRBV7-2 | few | CASSFSGAGGIQYF
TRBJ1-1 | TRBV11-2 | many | CASSSRAEAFF
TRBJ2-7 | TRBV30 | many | CAWIAEQYF
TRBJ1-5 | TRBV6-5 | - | CASSSLTGGQPQHF
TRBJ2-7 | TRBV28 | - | CASSLPWQGEQYF
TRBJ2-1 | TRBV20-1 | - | CSADKRQYNEQFF
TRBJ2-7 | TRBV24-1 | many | CATSDSGSYEQYF
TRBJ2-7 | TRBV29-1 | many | CSVTREGPKEQYF
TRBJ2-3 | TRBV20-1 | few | CSARDSSTDTQYF
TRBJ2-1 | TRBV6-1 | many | CASSRLAGGNNEQFF
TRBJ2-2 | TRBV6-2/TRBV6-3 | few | CASRDSGLAGLHGELFF
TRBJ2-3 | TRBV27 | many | CASRQNQGRGTDTQYF
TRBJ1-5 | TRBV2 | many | CASSEYRTGEGGNQPQHF
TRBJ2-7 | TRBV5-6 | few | CASSPRQGGYEQYF
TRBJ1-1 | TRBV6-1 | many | CASSETGLGAEAFF
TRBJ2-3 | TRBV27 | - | CASSEIQTSGRTDTQYF
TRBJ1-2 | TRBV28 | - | CASSSAIRGYTF
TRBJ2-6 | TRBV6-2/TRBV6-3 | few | CATTDVWGANVLTF
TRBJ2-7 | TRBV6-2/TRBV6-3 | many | CARSKVLFGEQYF
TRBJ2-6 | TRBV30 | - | CAWSLGTSSSGANVLTF
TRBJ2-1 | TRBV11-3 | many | CASSSRFPNEQFF
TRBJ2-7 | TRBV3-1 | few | CASSQDPSQVSYEQYF
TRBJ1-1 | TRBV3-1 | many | CASSQVPNTEAFF
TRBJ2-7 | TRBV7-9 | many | CASSLQGNSYEQYF
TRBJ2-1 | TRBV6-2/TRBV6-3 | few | CASSYSTRDSQQFF